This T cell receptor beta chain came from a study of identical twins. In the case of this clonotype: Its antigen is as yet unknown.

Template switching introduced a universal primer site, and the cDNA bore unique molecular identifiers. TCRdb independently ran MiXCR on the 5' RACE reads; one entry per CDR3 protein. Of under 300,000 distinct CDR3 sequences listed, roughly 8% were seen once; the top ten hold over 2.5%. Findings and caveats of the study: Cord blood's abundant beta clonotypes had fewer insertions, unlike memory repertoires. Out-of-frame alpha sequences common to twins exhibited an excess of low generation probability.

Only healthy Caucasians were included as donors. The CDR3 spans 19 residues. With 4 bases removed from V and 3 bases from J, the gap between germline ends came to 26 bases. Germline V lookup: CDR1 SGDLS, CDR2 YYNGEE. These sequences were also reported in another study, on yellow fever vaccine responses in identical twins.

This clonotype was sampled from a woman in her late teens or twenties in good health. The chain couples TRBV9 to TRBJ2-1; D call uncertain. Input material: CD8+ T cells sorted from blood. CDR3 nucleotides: TGTGCCAGCAGCCCAAAAGCCGCCTCGAACCCCGATTACTACAATGAGCAGTTCTTC. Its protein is CASSPKAASNPDYYNEQFF.